Below, 19 T cell receptor beta chains from the same sample are listed, as sequenced in a study of PD-1 blockade in classical Hodgkin lymphoma. All trial patients relapsed after autologous stem cell transplantation. TCRdb's table, derived via immunoSEQ multiplex PCR, lists solely in-frame clones and lacks some. Here the sample spans about 62,000 clones, around 89% being singletons. The sample here was peripheral blood mononuclear cells (PBMCs), taken at baseline. Receptors were obtained from a human donor with classical Hodgkin lymphoma.

The chain is built from TRBV28 and TRBJ2-7; 7 bases align to TRBD1. V trimming: 2 bases; J trimming: 5 bases; junction bases outside the gene matches: 6. Germline V gene data show CDR1 as MDHEN and CDR2 as SYDVKM. CDR3 length: 14 residues. Here the CDR3 DNA reads TGTGCCAGCAGTTTAGACAGGGAAGTCCACGAGCAGTACTTC. Its protein is CASSLDREVHEQYF.

This chain joins TRBV2 and TRBJ1-3; the match to TRBD1 covers 7 bases. Germline CDR1 reads SNHLY; CDR2 reads FYNNEI. The CDR3 extends over 22 amino acids. V lost 8 bases and J lost 1; bases outside the gene matches: 29. CDR3 bases: TGTGCCAGCCCCCAGGACAGGCGGGGGACTAATCTCGCGTTGGAATCTGGAAACACCATATATTTT. Its protein product is CASPQDRRGTNLALESGNTIYF.

V and J are TRBV6-5 and TRBJ1-1, with a possible D match to TRBD1 (5 bases). The CDR3 loop spans 14 amino acids. The V and J ends lost 3 bases and 3 bases respectively, with 11 bases between them. Germline CDR1 reads MNHEY; CDR2 reads SVGAGI. This chain's CDR3 is CASSYGKGDTEAFF. In DNA form, the CDR3 reads TGTGCCAGCAGTTATGGGAAAGGGGACACTGAAGCTTTCTTT.

This rearrangement joins TRBV6-1 to TRBJ1-5; D unresolved. From germline, CDR1 is MNHNS and CDR2 SASEGT. This CDR3 spans 15 amino acids. Trimming took 0 bases from V and 1 from J, leaving 7 bases between them. The CDR3 here is CASSEAVGSNQPQHF. The CDR3 coding sequence is TGTGCCAGCAGTGAAGCTGTAGGGAGCAATCAGCCCCAGCATTTT.

This clone was observed a handful of times. The rearrangement uses TRBV21-1 and TRBJ1-5. TRBV21-1 is annotated as a pseudogene. This CDR3 contains 16 residues. CDR3 sequence (DNA): TGTGCCAGCACCCCAGAGGCCCCCGCGGGCAATCAGCCCCAGCATTTT. It yields the protein CASTPEAPAGNQPQHF.

The rearrangement uses TRBV25-1 and TRBJ1-6; unclear D gene. CDR3 length: 15 amino acids. CDR1 MGHDK and CDR2 SYGVNS come from the germline V gene. With 2 bases removed from V and 0 bases from J, the gap between germline ends came to 5 bases. The CDR3 spells CASSEGRSYNSPLHF. The CDR3 DNA is TGTGCCAGCAGTGAAGGGCGCTCCTATAATTCACCCCTCCACTTT. The full variable domain, completed using reference TRBV25-1 and TRBJ1-6, is EADIYQTPRYLVIGTGKKITLECSQTMGHDKMYWYQQDPGMELHLIHYSYGVNSTEKGDLSSESTVSRIRTEHFPLTLESARPSHTSQYLCASSEGRSYNSPLHFGNGTRLTVT.

The gene calls are TRBV28 and TRBJ2-1, with 8 bases fitting TRBD2. The V and J ends lost 4 bases and 6 bases, in that order; junction bases with no gene match: 8. Germline V lookup: CDR1 MDHEN, CDR2 SYDVKM. The CDR3 is made up of 15 amino acids. The CDR3, as DNA: TGTGCCAGCAGTTACGGGACTAGTGAACTCAATGAGCAGTTCTTC. Translation gives CASSYGTSELNEQFF.

The chain couples TRBV7-3 to TRBJ2-1, with 7 bases fitting TRBD1. Germline V gene data show CDR1 as SGHTA and CDR2 as FQGTGA. With 0 bases clipped from V and 6 bases from J, the junction kept 5 bases outside the gene matches. The CDR3 runs 15 residues. CDR3 residues: CASSLTGGASNEQFF. The CDR3, as DNA: TGTGCCAGCAGCTTAACAGGGGGCGCTTCCAATGAGCAGTTCTTC.

This chain links TRBV30 with TRBJ1-2; D ambiguous. This CDR3 contains 10 residues. Germline loops: CDR1 GTSNPN, CDR2 SVGIG (reference sequence). Trimming took 5 bases from V and 4 from J, leaving 5 bases between them. CDR3 region: CAWGGYGYTF. The CDR3 DNA reads as TGTGCCTGGGGTGGCTATGGCTACACCTTC. Variable domain in full (rest from reference TRBV30 and TRBJ1-2): SQTIHQWPATLVQPVGSPLSLECTVEGTSNPNLYWYRQAAGRGLQLLFYSVGIGQISSEVPQNLSASRPQDRQFILSSKKLLLSDSGFYLCAWGGYGYTFGSGTRLTVV.

The chain couples TRBV2 to TRBJ1-4; D is uncertain. Trimming removed 6 bases from V and 8 bases from J, with 13 bases in between. The CDR3 has 13 residues. Germline loops: CDR1 SNHLY, CDR2 FYNNEI. The CDR3 nucleotides are TGTGCCAGCAGCGTCGAGTCCGAGGAAAAACTGTTTTTT. Residues: CASSVESEEKLFF.

This clone was seen a handful of times. The chain combines TRBV11-2 with TRBJ2-3; D unresolved. Per the germline V gene, CDR1 is SGHAT and CDR2 is FQNNGV. The CDR3 is 14 residues long. The V end was cut by 5 bases, the J end by 4 bases, with 13 bases between. The DNA of the CDR3 is TGTGCCAGCAGCACCCTCGACAAGGCAGATACGCAGTATTTT. As protein: CASSTLDKADTQYF. Full variable domain (missing parts from reference TRBV11-2 and TRBJ2-3): EAGVAQSPRYKIIEKRQSVAFWCNPISGHATLYWYQQILGQGPKLLIQFQNNGVVDDSQLPKDRFSAERLKGVDSTLKIQPAKLEDSAVYLCASSTLDKADTQYFGPGTRLTVL.

The J gene is TRBJ2-1, the V gene TRBV6-1; TRBD2 is a possible D gene (6 bases). The V gene lost 2 bases and the J gene lost 6 bases, with 17 bases spanning the gap. Germline CDR1 reads MNHNS; CDR2 reads SASEGT. The CDR3 consists of 16 residues. CDR3 loop: CASSEFPGVGVNEQFF. The CDR3 DNA reads TGTGCCAGCAGTGAATTTCCGGGGGTTGGTGTCAATGAGCAGTTCTTC.

The chain is built from TRBV6-5 and TRBJ1-1; D not certain. V lost 2 bases to trimming and J lost 4 bases, with 8 bases between them. Germline V gene data show CDR1 as MNHEY and CDR2 as SVGAGI. This CDR3 region has 13 residues. In DNA form, the CDR3 reads TGTGCCAGCAGTTACGTCCGCACCACTGAAGCTTTCTTT. Translation: CASSYVRTTEAFF.

Here the CDR3 DNA reads TGTGCCACCCTAGGAGGAGGGGATCATCAGCCCCAGCATTTT. Encoded protein: CATLGGGDHQPQHF. The V call is TRBV6-1, the J call TRBJ1-5; weak D call: TRBD1 (5 bases). V shed 10 bases and J shed 5 bases, with 18 bases lying between them. CDR3 length equals 14 residues. Germline-derived CDR1 and CDR2 are MNHNS and SASEGT.

The gene calls are TRBV2 and TRBJ2-3; 11 nucleotides agree with TRBD1. Trimming took 1 base from V and 5 from J; bases not matched to a gene: 8. There are 17 residues in the CDR3. Per the germline V gene, CDR1 is SNHLY and CDR2 is FYNNEI. The CDR3 DNA reads TGTGCCAGCAGTGAAGAGCCGGGACAGGGGGTTATAGATACGCAGTATTTT. Its protein is CASSEEPGQGVIDTQYF.

The CDR3 is CASSPREDTEAFF. CDR3 nucleotides: TGTGCCAGCTCACCTAGGGAGGACACTGAAGCTTTCTTT. The J gene is TRBJ1-1, the V gene TRBV18; no reliable D call. Germline CDR1 and CDR2: KGHSH and LQKENI. This CDR3 is built from 13 residues. Trimming took 3 bases from V and 3 from J, leaving 8 bases between them. The complete variable domain, with remaining parts taken from reference TRBV18 and TRBJ1-1, reads NAGVMQNPRHLVRRRGQEARLRCSPMKGHSHVYWYRQLPEEGLKFMVYLQKENIIDESGMPKERFSAEFPKEGPSILRIQQVVRGDSAAYFCASSPREDTEAFFGQGTRLTVV.

This chain uses TRBV27 with TRBJ1-2, with 10 bases aligning to TRBD1. V trimming: 7 bases; J trimming: 8 bases; junction bases outside the gene matches: 22. The V gene's germline CDR1 is MNHEY and CDR2 SMNVEV (reference sequence). CDR3 length: 18 residues. The CDR3 DNA is TGTGCCAGCACCCGTTCGGGGACAGGGGCCGCTTCAGGGCTCGGCTACACCTTC. This encodes CASTRSGTGAASGLGYTF.

V gene TRBV6-6 combines with J gene TRBJ2-7; D is ambiguous. The CDR3 length is 13 residues. The V and J ends lost 2 bases and 8 bases respectively, with 13 bases between them. CDR1 and CDR2 from the germline V gene are MNHNY and SVGAGI (reference sequence). CDR3 bases: TGTGCCAGCAGTTACGGTCAAGCGAACCAGCAGTACTTC. It specifies CASSYGQANQQYF.

V gene TRBV11-1 combines with J gene TRBJ2-7, with 7 positions matching TRBD1. From germline, CDR1 is SGHAT and CDR2 FQDESV (reference sequence). The CDR3 length is 13 residues. V shed 5 bases, J shed 9 bases, and the junction held 10 bases outside the gene matches. CDR3 region: CASSPGQPLGQYF. For the CDR3, the DNA is TGTGCCAGCAGCCCGGGACAGCCGCTTGGGCAGTACTTC.